The 5 T cell receptor beta chains in this list originate from one sample, sequenced in a study of control samples from healthy donors and cancer patients. Assay used: immunoSEQ multiplex PCR; TCRdb lists only in-frame clones, some missing. The data show 15,000 to 20,000 clones, around 80% seen once. The sequencing input was PBMCs. These receptors were obtained from a woman between 65 and 79 years old with lung cancer.

V gene TRBV5-4 combines with J gene TRBJ2-5; D remains unclear. This CDR3 spans 14 amino acids. From germline, CDR1 is SGHNT and CDR2 YYREEE (reference sequence). V lost 5 bases to trimming and J lost 2 bases, with 13 bases between them. CDR3 nucleotide sequence: TGTGCCAGCAGTCAAGGCGTAAGTCAAGAGACCCAGTACTTC. It translates to CASSQGVSQETQYF.

The chain combines TRBV19 with TRBJ1-5; no reliable D call. CDR1 and CDR2 from the germline V gene are LNHDA and SQIVND (reference sequence). Trimming removed 11 bases at V and 1 base at J, with 9 bases between. The CDR3 runs to 12 residues. The CDR3 DNA reads as TGTGCCTCCGAGGGCAGCAATCAGCCCCAGCATTTT. Residues: CASEGSNQPQHF.

In this sample, this clone turned up once. This rearrangement joins TRBV6-1 to TRBJ2-5, with D perhaps matching TRBD1 (6 bases). The V and J ends lost 3 bases and 7 bases respectively, with 9 bases between them. This CDR3 spans 12 amino acids. Germline lookup yields CDR1 MNHNS and CDR2 SASEGT. As DNA, the CDR3 is TGTGCCAGCAGTGAGGGGGCTAGGACCCAGTACTTC. The encoded protein is CASSEGARTQYF.

The chain carries TRBV6-5 and TRBJ1-1; no reliable D call. Deletions cut 2 bases from V and 7 bases from J, with 14 bases between. Germline V gives CDR1 MNHEY, CDR2 SVGAGI. This CDR3 comprises 14 residues. CDR3 coding DNA: TGTGCCAGCAGTTACCGTGGAGGAATCGGTGAAGCTTTCTTT. It encodes CASSYRGGIGEAFF.

V is TRBV6-2 or TRBV6-3 and J is TRBJ1-5; D ambiguous. Germline V gene data show CDR1 as MNHEY and CDR2 as SVGEGT. V lost 0 bases and J lost 3, with 9 bases in between. This CDR3 region has 15 residues. The CDR3 is CASSYSEVSNQPQHF. The CDR3 region has the DNA TGTGCCAGCAGTTACTCCGAAGTGTCCAATCAGCCCCAGCATTTT.